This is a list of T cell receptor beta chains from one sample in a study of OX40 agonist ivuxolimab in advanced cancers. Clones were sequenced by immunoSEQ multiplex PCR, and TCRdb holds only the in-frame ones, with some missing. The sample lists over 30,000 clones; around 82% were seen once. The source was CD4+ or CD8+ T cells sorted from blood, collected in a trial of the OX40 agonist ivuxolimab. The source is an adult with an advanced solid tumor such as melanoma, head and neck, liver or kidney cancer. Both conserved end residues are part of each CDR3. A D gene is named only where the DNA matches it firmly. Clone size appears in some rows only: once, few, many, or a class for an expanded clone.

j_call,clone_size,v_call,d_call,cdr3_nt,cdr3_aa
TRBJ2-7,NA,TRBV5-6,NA,TGTGCCAGCAGCTTTTTCTTGGAAAGACCGGGACTGGGCGAGCAGTACTTC,CASSFFLERPGLGEQYF
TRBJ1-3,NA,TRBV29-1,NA,TGCAGCGTAAGTTTCACCGGAAACACCATATATTTT,CSVSFTGNTIYF
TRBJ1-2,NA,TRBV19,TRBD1,TGTGCCAGTAGTTCCCGGACAGGCCGAGGCTACACCTTC,CASSSRTGRGYTF
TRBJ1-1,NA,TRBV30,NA,TGTGCCTGGAGTCGAGCGGTTAACACTGAAGCTTTCTTT,CAWSRAVNTEAFF
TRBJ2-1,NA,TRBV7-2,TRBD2,TGTGCCAGCAGCTTAGGGTCCAGCGGGGGTGCCAATGAGCAGTTCTTC,CASSLGSSGGANEQFF
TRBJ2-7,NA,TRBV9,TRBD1,TGTGCCAGCAGCGTAGACCGGGACAGGGGCCCTCACTTTACCTACGAGCAGTACTTC,CASSVDRDRGPHFTYEQYF
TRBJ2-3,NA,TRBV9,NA,TGTGCCAGCAGCGTACGGGCGAGCACAGATACGCAGTATTTT,CASSVRASTDTQYF
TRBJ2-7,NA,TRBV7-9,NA,TGTGCCAGCAGCTTAGGTGCCAGCTCCTACGAGCAGTACTTC,CASSLGASSYEQYF
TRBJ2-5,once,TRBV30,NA,TGTGCCTGGAGTGTTAAGGAGACCCAGTACTTC,CAWSVKETQYF
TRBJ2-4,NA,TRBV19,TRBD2,TGTGCCACCGGACTAGCGGGTTCCAAAAACATTCAGTACTTC,CATGLAGSKNIQYF
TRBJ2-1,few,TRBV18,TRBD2,TGTGCCAGCTCACCAGCGGGGGTAGACAATGAGCAGTTCTTC,CASSPAGVDNEQFF
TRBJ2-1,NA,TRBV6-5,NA,TGTGCCAGCAGTCTGGACCCGATCGTCTATGAGCAGTTCTTC,CASSLDPIVYEQFF
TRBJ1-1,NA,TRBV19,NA,TGTGCCAGTAGTATATCGGGGACCTGGACAGCTGGGAACACTGAAGCTTTCTTT,CASSISGTWTAGNTEAFF
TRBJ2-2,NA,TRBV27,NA,TGTGCCAGCAGGGTTGGACAGACGAACACCGGGGAGCTGTTTTTT,CASRVGQTNTGELFF
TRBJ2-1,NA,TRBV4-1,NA,TGCGCCAGCAGCCAAGTAAGAGGGCCCTCCTACAATGAGCAGTTCTTC,CASSQVRGPSYNEQFF
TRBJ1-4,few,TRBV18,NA,TGTGCCAGCTCACGGAATAGTAATGAAAAACTGTTTTTT,CASSRNSNEKLFF
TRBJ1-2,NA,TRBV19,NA,TGTGCCAGTAGTCCAGACACCTACTCTAACTATGGCTACACCTTC,CASSPDTYSNYGYTF
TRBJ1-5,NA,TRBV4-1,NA,TGCGCCAGCAGCCAGGGGACCGGGACCTTAGAACATCAGCCCCAGCATTTT,CASSQGTGTLEHQPQHF
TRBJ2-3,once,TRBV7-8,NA,TGTGCCAGCAGCTTAGGGACAGTTTTTGCAGATACGCAGTATTTT,CASSLGTVFADTQYF
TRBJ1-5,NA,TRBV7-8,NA,TGTGCCAGCAGCCCCCTGGTACCGGGGATAGGAGGACCCCAGCATTTT,CASSPLVPGIGGPQHF
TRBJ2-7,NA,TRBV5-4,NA,TGTGCCAGCAGCCCGCGGGGGCAAGCCACCTACGAGCAGTACTTC,CASSPRGQATYEQYF
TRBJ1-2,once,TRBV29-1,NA,TGCAGCGACGCAGGGTACTATGGCTACACCTTC,CSDAGYYGYTF
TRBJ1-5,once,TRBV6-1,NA,TGTGCCAGCAGGATGACAGGCGGTAGCAATCAGCCCCAGCATTTT,CASRMTGGSNQPQHF
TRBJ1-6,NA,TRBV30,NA,TGTGCCTGGAGTGTCGGCCGCTATAATTCACCCCTCCACTTT,CAWSVGRYNSPLHF
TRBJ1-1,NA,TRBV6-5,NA,TGTGCCAGCAGCAGGAGGGCCTCCATGAACACTGAAGCTTTCTTT,CASSRRASMNTEAFF
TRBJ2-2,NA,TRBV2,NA,TGTGCCAGCAGGGGATACAGGGATGGGGGGGAGCTGTTTTTT,CASRGYRDGGELFF
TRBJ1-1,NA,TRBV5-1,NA,TGCGCCAGCAGCTTGGTCCAGGGTGACACTGAAGCTTTCTTT,CASSLVQGDTEAFF
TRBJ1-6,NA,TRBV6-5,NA,TGTGCCAGCAGTTACGGTACGGGTAATAATTCACCCCTCCACTTT,CASSYGTGNNSPLHF
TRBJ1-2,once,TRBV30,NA,TGTGCTCATATTGATTATGGAGGCTACACCTTC,CAHIDYGGYTF